Following are 13 T cell receptor beta chains from one sample sequenced in a study of Graves' ophthalmopathy and Graves' hyperthyroidism. Transcripts of RNA were the source for amplifying TCR beta CDR3 regions. HTBI primers primed a first-round RT-PCR, and a second-round multiplex PCR followed. TCRdb independently ran MiXCR on the multiplex PCR reads; one entry per CDR3 protein. The data hold approximately 380,000 distinct CDR3 sequences, with around 21% observed a single time. The sequenced material came from peripheral blood. These receptors all stem from a woman between 18 and 30 years old with stable Graves' hyperthyroidism.

The CDR3 region is CASSSGLMNTGELFF. CDR3 DNA: TGTGCCAGCAGCTCCGGACTCATGAACACCGGGGAGCTGTTTTTT. The chain links TRBV7-9 to TRBJ2-2; possible D gene TRBD2, 5 bases. Trimming left V 4 bases short and J 1 base short, with 10 bases between. This CDR3 is 15 amino acids long. Germline values: CDR1 SEHNR, CDR2 FQNEAQ (reference sequence).

This clonotype was seen a single time. The genes are TRBV29-1 and TRBJ2-7, with D possibly matching TRBD1 (6 bases). V gave up 2 bases and J gave up 0 bases, with 14 bases separating them. CDR1 is SQVTM and CDR2 is ANQGSEA in the germline V gene. The CDR3 has 15 amino acids. The CDR3 sequence: CSVETRDTPSYEQYF. The CDR3 bases are TGCAGCGTTGAAACTAGGGACACCCCCTCCTACGAGCAGTACTTC.

At least ten counts were recorded for this clonotype. The CDR3 protein is CAISGRGDSYEQYF. Written as DNA, the CDR3 is TGTGCCATCAGTGGCCGCGGTGACTCCTACGAGCAGTACTTC. The chain links TRBV10-3 to TRBJ2-7; D not certain. The CDR3 covers 14 residues. CDR1 ENHRY and CDR2 SYGVKD come from the germline V gene. Trimming shortened V by 4 bases and J by 0 bases, and 10 bases separated the two germline ends.

This clonotype was recorded a few times. The chain couples TRBV10-2 to TRBJ2-5; D is possibly TRBD1 (6 bases). The ends were cut back, 5 bases at V and 5 bases at J, with 15 bases in the middle. The CDR3 is 14 residues long. Germline loops: CDR1 WSHSY, CDR2 SAAADI. CDR3 sequence (DNA): TGCGCCAGCAGTCGGCAGGGGCTGCTGGAGACCCAGTACTTC. Its translation: CASSRQGLLETQYF.

The chain carries TRBV30 and TRBJ2-2; the match to TRBD1 covers 8 bases. The CDR3 runs to 13 residues. V lost 7 bases to trimming and J lost 5 bases; unmatched junction nucleotides: 6. The germline CDR1 and CDR2 sequences are GTSNPN and SVGIG (reference sequence). The DNA of the CDR3 is TGTGCCTATACGGGACAGGCGACCGGGGAGCTGTTTTTT. This encodes CAYTGQATGELFF.

This clonotype was detected many times. This sequence joins TRBV28 and TRBJ2-2; 7 bases map to TRBD2. Germline V CDR1 and CDR2: MDHEN, SYDVKM. V was clipped by 3 bases and J by 1 base; unmatched bases: 5. The CDR3 length is 16 residues. CDR3 loop: CASSFPASGNTGELFF. The CDR3 DNA reads TGTGCCAGCAGTTTCCCTGCTAGCGGGAACACCGGGGAGCTGTTTTTT. Combining the CDR3 with reference TRBV28 and TRBJ2-2 gives the whole variable domain DVKVTQSSRYLVKRTGEKVFLECVQDMDHENMFWYRQDPGLGLRLIYFSYDVKMKEKGDIPEGYSVSREKKERFSLILESASTNQTSMYLCASSFPASGNTGELFFGEGSRLTVL.

This clonotype occurred many times. V is TRBV6-1 and J is TRBJ1-5; 8 bases are a match to TRBD1. J was trimmed by 3 bases and V by 5 bases; bases with no gene match: 3. The CDR3 is 14 residues long. The germline V gene encodes CDR1 MNHNS and CDR2 SASEGT. The chain's CDR3 is CASSPTGDNQPQHF. DNA for the CDR3: TGTGCCAGCAGTCCGACAGGGGACAATCAGCCCCAGCATTTT.

The chain uses TRBV28 and TRBJ2-5; a weak D match, TRBD1 (5 bases). The CDR3 consists of 13 residues. Trimming shortened V by 7 bases and J by 6 bases, and 15 bases separated the two germline ends. Germline CDR1 reads MDHEN; CDR2 reads SYDVKM. The CDR3: CASNGSQGKTQYF. The CDR3 bases are TGTGCCAGCAACGGTAGTCAGGGAAAGACCCAGTACTTC.

The genes are TRBV7-6 and TRBJ2-5; D gene unclear. The CDR3 totals 13 residues. Germline V CDR1 and CDR2: SGHVS, FNYEAQ. Trimming left V 5 bases short and J 6 bases short, with 13 bases between. CDR3 DNA: TGTGCCAGCAGCCCAGAACTCGTAAAGACCCAGTACTTC. It is translated as CASSPELVKTQYF.

A few counts support this clonotype. This may stem from a read error, because a much larger clone lies one nucleotide away. This chain links TRBV10-2 with TRBJ2-5, with D possibly TRBD1 on 6 matching bases. CDR1 WSHSY and CDR2 SAAADI come from the germline V gene. The CDR3 consists of 13 residues. The CDR3 sequence: CASSPRGRETKYF. DNA of the CDR3: TGCGCCAGCAGCCCCAGGGGACGAGAGACCAAGTACTTC.

This clonotype was detected ten times or more. The chain joins TRBV6-1 to TRBJ1-1; TRBD1 aligns across 8 bases. The germline V gene encodes CDR1 MNHNS and CDR2 SASEGT. CDR3 length: 13 amino acids. With V trimmed by 8 bases and J by 5 bases, 7 bases remained unmatched. DNA of the CDR3: TGTGCCAGCTCGACAGGGGCGGAGACTGAAGCTTTCTTT. As protein: CASSTGAETEAFF.

This clonotype showed up many times. The V call is TRBV20-1, the J call TRBJ1-2, with D perhaps matching TRBD1 (5 bases). This CDR3 is 13 amino acids long. V was pared by 2 bases and J by 3 bases, with 10 bases between. Germline V gene sequence: CDR1 DFQATT, CDR2 SNEGSKA (reference sequence). CDR3 residues: CSARQGGDYGYTF. In DNA form, the CDR3 reads TGCAGTGCTAGACAGGGTGGAGACTATGGCTACACCTTC.

This clonotype was counted once. The chain recombines TRBV5-1 with TRBJ1-1; 8 positions match TRBD1. The CDR3 is 15 residues long. CDR1 SGHRS and CDR2 YFSETQ come from the germline V gene. J gave up 2 bases and V 3 bases, and 6 bases lay outside the gene matches. CDR3 region: CASSYGQGTNTEAFF. As DNA, the CDR3 is TGCGCCAGCAGCTACGGACAGGGAACCAACACTGAAGCTTTCTTT.